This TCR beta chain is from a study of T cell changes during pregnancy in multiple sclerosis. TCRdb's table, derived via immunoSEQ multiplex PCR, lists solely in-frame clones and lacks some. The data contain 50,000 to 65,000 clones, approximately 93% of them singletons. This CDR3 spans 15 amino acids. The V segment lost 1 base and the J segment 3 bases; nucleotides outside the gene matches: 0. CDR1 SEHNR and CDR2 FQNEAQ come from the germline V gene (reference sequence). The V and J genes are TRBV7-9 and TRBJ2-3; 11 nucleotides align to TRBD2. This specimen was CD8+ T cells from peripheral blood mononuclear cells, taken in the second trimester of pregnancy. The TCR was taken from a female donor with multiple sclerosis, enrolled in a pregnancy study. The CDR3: CASSLGTSGTDTQYF. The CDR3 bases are TGTGCCAGCAGCTTAGGGACTAGCGGGACAGATACGCAGTATTTT.